This T cell receptor beta chain is drawn from a study of shared T cell receptors in the human thymus. This table comes from immunoSEQ multiplex PCR, and its TCRdb copy is limited to in-frame clones, with some not included. Of roughly 550,000 clones listed, about 84% are singletons. The V segment lost 1 base and the J segment 8 bases; nucleotides outside the gene matches: 9. In germline, CDR1 is SGHTS, CDR2 YDEGEE. The CDR3 loop spans 16 amino acids. The data were also submitted as part of a second study, on human thymus T cells.

The chain carries TRBV5-8 and TRBJ2-1, with TRBD2 matching 10 bases. The receptor's source is a boy younger than two with a congenital heart defect. The sequenced sample was thymocytes. CDR3 protein: CASSLPWTSGWDEQFF. In nucleotides, the CDR3 is TGTGCCAGCAGCTTGCCCTGGACTAGCGGTTGGGATGAGCAGTTCTTC.